Presented here are 10 T cell receptor beta chains from one specimen sequenced in a study of blood T cell repertoires in COVID-19. Clones were sequenced by immunoSEQ multiplex PCR, and TCRdb holds only the in-frame ones, with some missing. The sample has about 42,000 clones; about 89% are singletons. Sample: peripheral blood. These receptors came from a human donor in a cohort sampled during active COVID-19.

The genes are TRBV29-1 and TRBJ2-5; D remains ambiguous. This CDR3 contains 11 residues. Per the germline V gene, CDR1 is SQVTM and CDR2 is ANQGSEA. The V end lost 7 bases, the J end lost 2 bases, and 8 bases lay between the germline ends. CDR3 sequence: CSASEQETQYF. The DNA of the CDR3 is TGCAGCGCCTCGGAGCAAGAGACCCAGTACTTC.

Only one count was recorded for this clone. This chain connects TRBV25-1 to TRBJ2-7, with D perhaps TRBD1 (6 bases). The CDR3 contains 13 residues. V dropped 7 bases and J dropped 5 bases, with 15 bases sitting between them. The germline gives CDR1 MGHDK, CDR2 SYGVNS. Here the CDR3 DNA reads TGTGCCAGCACCAGAGGGGGATCCGACGAGCAGTACTTC. Translation gives CASTRGGSDEQYF.

The rearrangement joins TRBV23-1 to TRBJ1-4, with D unresolved. TRBV23-1 is an open reading frame whose function is uncertain. The CDR3 extends over 11 amino acids. The ends were cut back, 7 bases at V and 8 bases at J, with 8 bases in the middle. The DNA for the CDR3 is TGCGCCAGCATCCAGAACGAAAAACTGTTTTTT. Its protein product is CASIQNEKLFF.

The rearrangement links TRBV4-3 to TRBJ1-1; a possible D gene is TRBD1 (6 bases). This CDR3 contains 14 residues. V shed 0 bases and J shed 7 bases, with 12 bases lying between them. The germline CDR1 and CDR2 sequences are LGHNA and YSLEER. This chain's CDR3 is CASSQDWGQDEAFF. The CDR3 nucleotides read TGCGCCAGCAGCCAAGATTGGGGGCAGGATGAAGCTTTCTTT.

This clone was observed a handful of times. The gene calls are TRBV7-8 and TRBJ2-7; the D is unclear. This CDR3 has 14 residues. The V end lost 1 base, the J end lost 1 base, and 8 bases lay between the germline ends. From germline, CDR1 is SGHVS and CDR2 FQNEAQ. DNA for the CDR3: TGTGCCAGCAGCTTAGAGCAGGCTTCCTACGAGCAGTACTTC. Translation gives CASSLEQASYEQYF.

The genes are TRBV30 and TRBJ2-2, with a weak D call TRBD2 (5 bases). In germline, CDR1 is GTSNPN, CDR2 SVGIG (reference sequence). This CDR3 is built from 12 residues. V lost 6 bases, J lost 6 bases, and 11 bases lay in between. In nucleotides, the CDR3 is TGTGCCTGCCGGACCGGGGCCGGGGAGCTGTTTTTT. This translates into CACRTGAGELFF.

The gene calls are TRBV11-3 and TRBJ2-3; D might be TRBD2 (6 bases). V shed 5 bases and J shed 1 base, with 16 bases lying between them. This CDR3 region has 16 residues. Germline CDR1 SGHNT, CDR2 YENEEA. The CDR3 loop reads CASSPGRRGRTDTQYF. CDR3 DNA sequence: TGTGCCAGCAGCCCCGGTCGGAGGGGACGCACAGATACGCAGTATTTT.

The chain links TRBV28 to TRBJ1-1, with TRBD1 matching over 7 bases. The CDR3 spans 13 residues. Trimming at V came to 4 bases and at J to 7 bases, leaving 6 bases not matched to a gene. The germline V gene has CDR1 MDHEN and CDR2 SYDVKM. The CDR3, as DNA: TGTGCCAGCAGTTCAGGGGGAAGCGGTGAAGCTTTCTTT. It yields the protein CASSSGGSGEAFF.

J is TRBJ2-7 and V is TRBV5-1; 10 bases map to TRBD2. The CDR3 consists of 14 residues. Germline CDR1 and CDR2: SGHRS and YFSETQ. The trim removed 4 bases at V and 1 base at J, leaving 2 bases unmatched. The CDR3 region is CASSHSGRSYEQYF. The DNA of the CDR3 is TGCGCCAGCAGCCATAGCGGGAGGTCCTACGAGCAGTACTTC.

The chain uses TRBV18 and TRBJ2-2; 9 nucleotides match TRBD2. The CDR3 is 16 amino acids. The V segment lost 3 bases and the J segment 7 bases; nucleotides outside the gene matches: 9. Germline loops: CDR1 KGHSH, CDR2 LQKENI. CDR3 DNA sequence: TGTGCCAGCTCACCCTCCTATAGCGGGGGTGACGGGGAGCTGTTTTTT. This translates into CASSPSYSGGDGELFF.